Below, 27 T cell receptor beta chains from the same sample are listed, as sequenced in a study of T cell changes during pregnancy in multiple sclerosis. This table comes from immunoSEQ multiplex PCR, and its TCRdb copy is limited to in-frame clones, with some not included. The data hold tens of thousands of clones, with 85% to 95% observed a single time. This material consisted of CD4+ T cells from peripheral blood mononuclear cells, taken before pregnancy. The receptors were sampled from a female donor with multiple sclerosis, enrolled in a pregnancy study.

This clone was detected only a few times. The chain uses TRBV2 and TRBJ1-2; 7 bases are a match to TRBD1. The CDR3 extends over 14 amino acids. The V segment lost 4 bases and the J segment 4 bases; nucleotides outside the gene matches: 6. CDR1 and CDR2 from the germline V gene are SNHLY and FYNNEI. CDR3: CASSGSTGTYGYTF. For the CDR3, the DNA is TGTGCCAGCAGTGGATCGACAGGGACCTATGGCTACACCTTC.

The chain links TRBV5-4 to TRBJ2-5; 7 bases are shared with TRBD1. Germline V CDR1 and CDR2: SGHNT, YYREEE (reference sequence). V trimming: 6 bases; J trimming: 5 bases; junction bases outside the gene matches: 10. The CDR3 contains 14 residues. In DNA form, the CDR3 reads TGTGCCAGCAACCCGGGACAGCCTGGGGAGACCCAGTACTTC. Translating it yields CASNPGQPGETQYF.

J is TRBJ1-3 and V is TRBV9; D perhaps matches TRBD1 (5 bases). This CDR3 is 17 amino acids long. Trimming pared 0 bases from V and 0 bases from J, leaving 13 bases between. Germline-derived CDR1 and CDR2 are SGDLS and YYNGEE. The CDR3 loop is CASSVGASDISGNTIYF. The CDR3 nucleotides are TGTGCCAGCAGCGTAGGAGCGTCGGACATCTCTGGAAACACCATATATTTT.

This clone has only a few counts. The V call is TRBV2, the J call TRBJ1-1; D is undetermined. Trimming stripped 2 bases from V and 0 bases from J, with 10 bases between. The CDR3 consists of 15 residues. CDR1 and CDR2 from the germline V gene are SNHLY and FYNNEI. CDR3 DNA: TGTGCCAGCAGTGAATTTGCGTCCATGAACACTGAAGCTTTCTTT. Its translation is CASSEFASMNTEAFF.

Worth noting for this clone: Other nucleotide sequences in the sample specify the same CDR3. The chain couples TRBV5-1 to TRBJ2-5, with 9 bases identical to TRBD1. Trimming took 3 bases from V and 4 from J; bases not matched to a gene: 4. This CDR3 is built from 14 residues. Germline CDR1 SGHRS, CDR2 YFSETQ. CDR3 in DNA: TGCGCCAGCAGCTCCGGGACAGGGAGAGAGACCCAGTACTTC. It codes for CASSSGTGRETQYF.

The chain is built from TRBV5-1 and TRBJ2-3; 11 positions agree with TRBD2. There are 14 residues in the CDR3. V was pared by 3 bases and J by 5 bases, with 2 bases of the junction left unmatched. The V gene's germline CDR1 is SGHRS and CDR2 YFSETQ. Here the CDR3 reads CASSWGLAEDTQYF. Written as DNA, the CDR3 is TGCGCCAGCAGCTGGGGACTAGCGGAAGATACGCAGTATTTT. The full variable domain, completed using reference TRBV5-1 and TRBJ2-3, is KAGVTQTPRYLIKTRGQQVTLSCSPISGHRSVSWYQQTPGQGLQFLFEYFSETQRNKGNFPGRFSGRQFSNSRSEMNVSTLELGDSALYLCASSWGLAEDTQYFGPGTRLTVL.

This clone is a singleton in its sample. The V call is TRBV7-3, the J call TRBJ2-5; D is unresolved. V lost 5 bases to trimming and J lost 1 base, with 8 bases between them. This CDR3 is 13 amino acids long. CDR1 is SGHTA and CDR2 is FQGTGA in the germline V gene. The CDR3 is CASSRSPQETQYF. The CDR3 DNA sequence: TGTGCCAGCAGCCGGAGCCCCCAAGAGACCCAGTACTTC. Together with reference TRBV7-3 and TRBJ2-5, the CDR3 gives the full variable domain: GAGVSQTPSNKVTEKGKYVELRCDPISGHTALYWYRQSLGQGPEFLIYFQGTGAADDSGLPNDRFFAVRPEGSVSTLKIQRTERGDSAVYLCASSRSPQETQYFGPGTRLLVL.

The CDR3 DNA is TGTGCCAGCAGCCAAGAAGCAGCGGTGAACACTGAAGCTTTCTTT. Its protein is CASSQEAAVNTEAFF. V and J are TRBV14 and TRBJ1-1; no clear D. This CDR3 has 15 amino acids. With 0 bases removed from V and 0 bases from J, the gap between germline ends came to 8 bases. CDR1 is SGHDN and CDR2 is FVKESK in the germline V gene.

The chain uses TRBV5-6 and TRBJ2-2; 8 bases are shared with TRBD1. Germline V gene sequence: CDR1 SGHDT, CDR2 YYEEEE. CDR3 length equals 16 residues. J lost 5 bases, V lost 2 bases, and 8 bases had no gene match. Here the CDR3 reads CASSLGQGIRTGELFF. Here the CDR3 DNA reads TGTGCCAGCAGCTTAGGACAGGGTATAAGGACCGGGGAGCTGTTTTTT.

V gene TRBV18 combines with J gene TRBJ2-7; D is possibly TRBD1 (6 bases). Germline loops: CDR1 KGHSH, CDR2 LQKENI. This CDR3 contains 14 residues. V was shortened by 5 bases and J by 3 bases, with 14 bases between the two germline ends. The CDR3 spells CASSRDRTDYEQYF. CDR3 in DNA: TGTGCCAGCTCAAGAGACAGGACGGACTACGAGCAGTACTTC.

The V call is TRBV2, the J call TRBJ2-5; TRBD2 is a possible D gene (5 bases). The germline V gene has CDR1 SNHLY and CDR2 FYNNEI. This CDR3 comprises 15 residues. V lost 5 bases and J lost 4, with 17 bases in between. DNA for the CDR3: TGTGCCAGCAGTCGGGAAGACCTGTTAGCAGAGACCCAGTACTTC. Protein: CASSREDLLAETQYF.

The chain links TRBV9 to TRBJ2-3, with TRBD2 matching 15 bases. Germline CDR1 is SGDLS and CDR2 is YYNGEE. This CDR3 has 18 amino acids. The junction had 5 bases not matched to a gene; V was cut back by 3 bases and J by 0 bases. The CDR3, as DNA: TGTGCCAGCAGCGCCCCGGGACTAGCGGGGGGAAGCACAGATACGCAGTATTTT. Protein sequence: CASSAPGLAGGSTDTQYF.

V is TRBV9 and J is TRBJ2-1; 9 bases are a match to TRBD2. V trimming: 7 bases; J trimming: 4 bases; junction bases outside the gene matches: 6. The CDR3 has 14 residues. Germline V gene lookup returns CDR1 SGDLS and CDR2 YYNGEE. Here the CDR3 DNA reads TGTGCCAGCGGGGCGGGAGGGCCTTACAATGAGCAGTTCTTC. Encoded protein: CASGAGGPYNEQFF.

This chain connects TRBV5-1 to TRBJ2-7; D unclear. CDR1 is SGHRS and CDR2 is YFSETQ in the germline V gene. The CDR3 has 14 amino acids. Trimming left V 0 bases short and J 1 base short, with 8 bases between. In DNA, the CDR3 is TGCGCCAGCAGCTTGGACAGAGTATCCTACGAGCAGTACTTC. Amino acids: CASSLDRVSYEQYF.

Only one count was recorded for this clone. This chain connects TRBV6-1 to TRBJ1-2; 9 bases agree with TRBD1. The CDR3 loop spans 14 amino acids. V was pared by 0 bases and J by 13 bases, with 9 bases of the junction left unmatched. Germline CDR1 MNHNS, CDR2 SASEGT. The CDR3 DNA reads as TGTGCCAGCAGTGAAGCGGGACAGGGTTATGTATTCACCTTC. Protein: CASSEAGQGYVFTF.

The chain is built from TRBV28 and TRBJ1-2; unclear D gene. CDR1 MDHEN and CDR2 SYDVKM come from the germline V gene. The CDR3 length is 13 residues. V lost 3 bases, J lost 2 bases, and 7 bases lay in between. The CDR3 DNA reads as TGTGCCAGCAGTTTGGCGGCAAACTATGGCTACACCTTC. Translated, it gives CASSLAANYGYTF.

The chain recombines TRBV7-9 with TRBJ2-5; 7 bases align to TRBD2. Germline V CDR1 and CDR2: SEHNR, FQNEAQ (reference sequence). The V gene end was trimmed by 4 bases and the J gene end by 1 base; junction bases not matched to a gene: 6. The CDR3 loop spans 15 amino acids. This chain's CDR3 is CASSSGAGPQETQYF. In DNA, the CDR3 is TGTGCCAGCAGCTCTGGAGCGGGACCCCAAGAGACCCAGTACTTC.

The CDR3, as DNA: TGTGCCAGCAGTTCGGACTATTGGGGAAAAGAGACCCAGTACTTC. Amino acid sequence: CASSSDYWGKETQYF. The chain links TRBV6-5 to TRBJ2-5, with D perhaps TRBD2 (6 bases). The CDR3 loop spans 15 amino acids. Trimming pared 4 bases from V and 3 bases from J, leaving 15 bases between. CDR1 and CDR2 (germline): MNHEY, SVGAGI.

The chain joins TRBV19 to TRBJ1-2, with 8 bases that match TRBD1. This CDR3 is 13 amino acids long. Germline V gives CDR1 LNHDA, CDR2 SQIVND (reference sequence). The ends lost 3 bases at V and 8 bases at J; junction bases unmatched: 5. In DNA, the CDR3 is TGTGCCAGTAGTATCCAGGGGGCTTACGGCTACACCTTC. This gives the protein CASSIQGAYGYTF.

The chain joins TRBV28 to TRBJ2-3; 12 positions agree with TRBD2. Germline V lookup: CDR1 MDHEN, CDR2 SYDVKM. The CDR3 totals 15 residues. V was pared by 10 bases and J by 4 bases, with 9 bases of the junction left unmatched. Here the CDR3 DNA reads TGTGCCACCACGACTAGCGGGAGACACTCAGATACGCAGTATTTT. Translation gives CATTTSGRHSDTQYF. The complete variable domain, with remaining parts taken from reference TRBV28 and TRBJ2-3, reads DVKVTQSSRYLVKRTGEKVFLECVQDMDHENMFWYRQDPGLGLRLIYFSYDVKMKEKGDIPEGYSVSREKKERFSLILESASTNQTSMYLCATTTSGRHSDTQYFGPGTRLTVL.

The chain combines TRBV5-4 with TRBJ1-2, with TRBD1 identical over 10 bases. The CDR3 is 15 residues long. Per the germline V gene, CDR1 is SGHNT and CDR2 is YYREEE (reference sequence). Losses at the gene ends were 0 bases for V and 4 bases for J; bases not matched to a gene: 3. The CDR3 sequence is CASSLEGTGVYGYTF. The CDR3, as DNA: TGTGCCAGCAGCTTGGAAGGGACAGGGGTCTATGGCTACACCTTC.

Here the CDR3 DNA reads TGTGCCAGCAGCCCGCTCGGGACAGGGTGGGGCTACACCTTC. Translated: CASSPLGTGWGYTF. The chain recombines TRBV9 with TRBJ1-2; 9 nucleotides match TRBD1. The CDR3 is made up of 14 amino acids. CDR1 is SGDLS, CDR2 YYNGEE, per germline. Trimming cost V 4 bases and J 8 bases; bases outside gene matches: 9.

This rearrangement joins TRBV29-1 to TRBJ1-1, with a weak D call TRBD1 (6 bases). Germline V gives CDR1 SQVTM, CDR2 ANQGSEA. The CDR3 sequence is 13 residues long. Trimming removed 6 bases at V and 0 bases at J, with 11 bases between. The CDR3 sequence is CSVWQGMNTEAFF. CDR3 sequence (DNA): TGCAGCGTATGGCAGGGGATGAACACTGAAGCTTTCTTT.

V and J are TRBV7-2 and TRBJ2-5; maybe TRBD2 (5 bases). The germline V and J ends were trimmed by 1 base and 5 bases, with 11 bases remaining between them. Germline V CDR1 and CDR2: SGHTA, FQGNSA. The CDR3 sequence is 14 residues long. CDR3 residues: CASSLDLRGETQYF. The CDR3 DNA reads as TGTGCCAGCAGCTTAGATCTCCGAGGGGAGACCCAGTACTTC.

The chain employs TRBV28 and TRBJ1-5; 7 nucleotides agree with TRBD1. This CDR3 comprises 15 residues. J lost 2 bases, V lost 1 base, and 2 bases had no gene match. Germline V gene sequence: CDR1 MDHEN, CDR2 SYDVKM. This CDR3 is CASSLSGGGNQPQHF. The CDR3, as DNA: TGTGCCAGCAGTTTATCAGGGGGAGGCAATCAGCCCCAGCATTTT.

V is TRBV10-3 and J is TRBJ2-7, with D maybe TRBD2 (7 bases). The CDR3 extends over 12 amino acids. From germline, CDR1 is ENHRY and CDR2 SYGVKD. The CDR3 spells CAISPTESGGAV. Here the CDR3 DNA reads TGTGCCATCAGCCCCACCGAGAGTGGGGGGGCGGTA.

This rearrangement joins TRBV19 to TRBJ2-7; TRBD2 aligns across 9 bases. The CDR3 is 14 amino acids. Germline CDR1 reads LNHDA; CDR2 reads SQIVND (reference sequence). Trimming removed 5 bases from V and 7 bases from J; junction bases left unmatched: 9. In DNA, the CDR3 is TGTGCCAGTAGTGACTTAGCGGGAGTTAATGAGCAGTACTTC. Translation gives CASSDLAGVNEQYF.